The 28 T cell receptor beta chains in this list originate from one sample, sequenced in a study of blood T cells in healthy people across ages. A second PCR of 7 to 11 cycles used a sample-barcoded 5' primer and a J-beta primer mix. TCRdb independently ran MiXCR on the 5' RACE reads; one entry per CDR3 protein. The sample lists 1.5 million to 2 million distinct CDR3 sequences, roughly 27% occurring once. The sequencing sample was made of blood. These receptors all come from a woman under 40 in good health.

This clonotype appeared many times. CDR3 in amino acids: CASSLLGVGLAKNIQYF. CDR3 sequence (DNA): TGTGCCAGCAGTTTGTTGGGGGTAGGACTAGCCAAAAACATTCAGTACTTC. The chain has TRBV28 and TRBJ2-4, with D perhaps assigned TRBD1 or TRBD2 (5 bases each). CDR1 and CDR2 from the germline V gene are MDHEN and SYDVKM. V lost 3 bases to trimming and J lost 0 bases, with 15 bases between them. The CDR3 length is 17 residues.

The chain employs TRBV12-3 or TRBV12-4 and TRBJ2-7; D is perhaps TRBD1 (7 bases). Trimming stripped 6 bases from V and 4 bases from J, with 19 bases between. The CDR3 sequence is 15 residues long. CDR3 nucleotide sequence: TGTGCCAGCAGGGAGGGGGCAAGTCGGTTATACGAGCAGTACTTC. Amino acid sequence: CASREGASRLYEQYF.

This clonotype was seen only once. This sequence may be a read error, since a much larger clone differs from it by one base. The chain carries TRBV20-1 and TRBJ2-1; D may be TRBD2 (6 bases). Germline lookup yields CDR1 DFQATT and CDR2 SNEGSKA (reference sequence). The CDR3 runs 14 residues. The CDR3 reads CIARDWRRGNEQFF. CDR3 nucleotide sequence: TGCATTGCTCGGGACTGGAGACGCGGGAATGAGCAGTTCTTC.

This clonotype has ten or more counts. The V call is TRBV25-1, the J call TRBJ2-5; D might be TRBD2 (7 bases). This CDR3 is 13 amino acids long. Trimming removed 2 bases from V and 5 bases from J, with 9 bases in between. CDR1 and CDR2 from the germline V gene are MGHDK and SYGVNS. The chain's CDR3 is CASSEEGGETQYF. CDR3 sequence (DNA): TGTGCCAGCAGTGAAGAGGGGGGGGAGACCCAGTACTTC.

The J gene is TRBJ2-1, the V gene TRBV4-1; no clear D. CDR3 length: 13 residues. V lost 1 base to trimming and J lost 7 bases, with 8 bases between them. CDR1 is MGHRA, CDR2 YSYEKL, per germline. The CDR3 sequence is CASSQVALNEQFF. The CDR3 nucleotides are TGCGCCAGCAGCCAAGTAGCACTTAATGAGCAGTTCTTC.

This clonotype was seen many times. The V call is TRBV6-5, the J call TRBJ2-6, with D uncertain. V lost 4 bases, J lost 4 bases, and 20 bases lay in between. The germline CDR1 and CDR2 sequences are MNHEY and SVGAGI. The CDR3 covers 18 residues. Here the CDR3 DNA reads TGTGCCAGCAGTTCCAAGCCCCAGTGGCGTACCGGGGCCAACGTCCTGACTTTC. Translating it yields CASSSKPQWRTGANVLTF.

This clonotype was recorded many times. The J gene is TRBJ2-5, the V gene TRBV9; D uncertain. Trimming took off 3 bases at V and 0 bases at J, with 6 bases between the two ends. From germline, CDR1 is SGDLS and CDR2 YYNGEE. CDR3 length: 13 residues. The CDR3 DNA follows: TGTGCCAGCAGCGCTGGAGACCAAGAGACCCAGTACTTC. Protein: CASSAGDQETQYF.

This chain uses TRBV9 with TRBJ1-3, with a weak D call TRBD1 (6 bases). V lost 3 bases to trimming and J lost 8 bases, with 9 bases between them. The V gene's germline CDR1 is SGDLS and CDR2 YYNGEE. There are 12 residues in the CDR3. Here the CDR3 reads CASSGYRDTIYF. Here the CDR3 DNA reads TGTGCCAGCAGCGGGTACAGGGACACCATATATTTT.

The rearrangement uses TRBV28 and TRBJ2-5; 12 bases are a match to TRBD2. The CDR3 consists of 16 residues. Germline V gives CDR1 MDHEN, CDR2 SYDVKM. The trim removed 4 bases at V and 2 bases at J, leaving 5 bases unmatched. CDR3 DNA: TGTGCCAGCAGTTCGATGACTAGCGGGGGACAAGAGACCCAGTACTTC. Residues: CASSSMTSGGQETQYF.

Only a few counts were recorded for this clonotype. This rearrangement joins TRBV11-2 to TRBJ2-1, with 9 bases aligning to TRBD2. Trimming cost V 5 bases and J 6 bases; bases outside gene matches: 11. This CDR3 contains 16 residues. Germline V gives CDR1 SGHAT, CDR2 FQNNGV. The CDR3 nucleotides are TGTGCCAGCAGCCCCCGTCATAGCGGGAGTAGCAATGAGCAGTTCTTC. This gives the protein CASSPRHSGSSNEQFF. The full variable domain, with the rest looked up from reference TRBV11-2 and TRBJ2-1, is EAGVAQSPRYKIIEKRQSVAFWCNPISGHATLYWYQQILGQGPKLLIQFQNNGVVDDSQLPKDRFSAERLKGVDSTLKIQPAKLEDSAVYLCASSPRHSGSSNEQFFGPGTRLTVL.

This clonotype was seen many times. This chain links TRBV6-5 with TRBJ1-2; 8 bases line up with TRBD1. Germline V gene lookup returns CDR1 MNHEY and CDR2 SVGAGI. J gave up 4 bases and V 6 bases, and 4 bases lay outside the gene matches. The CDR3 is 13 amino acids. CDR3 region: CASRRDRFYGYTF. The CDR3 bases are TGTGCCAGCAGAAGGGACAGGTTCTATGGCTACACCTTC.

The chain has TRBV18 and TRBJ2-1, with D perhaps TRBD2 (6 bases). CDR1 and CDR2 (germline): KGHSH, LQKENI. V lost 0 bases to trimming and J lost 4 bases, with 10 bases between them. CDR3 length: 15 amino acids. CDR3 protein: CASSPPAGTYNEQFF. The CDR3 nucleotides are TGTGCCAGCTCACCACCGGCAGGGACTTACAATGAGCAGTTCTTC.

V and J are TRBV6-1 and TRBJ2-2; TRBD2 aligns across 7 bases. Germline V gene sequence: CDR1 MNHNS, CDR2 SASEGT. The CDR3 totals 15 residues. The V and J ends lost 3 bases and 4 bases, in that order; junction bases with no gene match: 5. CDR3 bases: TGTGCCAGCAGTGAGTGGCTAGCGGTCACCGGGGAGCTGTTTTTT. Encoded protein: CASSEWLAVTGELFF.

V usage is TRBV2 and J usage is TRBJ2-2; D might be TRBD2 (5 bases). Germline V gene data show CDR1 as SNHLY and CDR2 as FYNNEI. The CDR3 covers 13 residues. V was cut by 6 bases and J by 4 bases, with 9 bases left in between. In nucleotides, the CDR3 is TGTGCCAGCAGGACAAGCGGCACCGGGGAGCTGTTTTTT. As protein: CASRTSGTGELFF.

CDR3 protein: CSAPRAIADQETQYF. CDR3 sequence (DNA): TGCAGTGCTCCCCGGGCCATAGCAGATCAAGAGACCCAGTACTTC. The chain combines TRBV20-1 with TRBJ2-5; D call uncertain. The CDR3 extends over 15 amino acids. The germline gives CDR1 DFQATT, CDR2 SNEGSKA (reference sequence). V lost 5 bases and J 2 bases, leaving 18 bases between the germline ends.

This clonotype was counted a few times. The chain has TRBV10-3 and TRBJ2-1; D is uncertain. Gene TRBJ2-7 matches the end of the DNA better, so the J call may be wrong. This CDR3 is built from 12 residues. Germline CDR1 ENHRY, CDR2 SYGVKD. CDR3: CAIASSYNEQYF. The CDR3 DNA sequence: TGTGCCATTGCCAGTTCCTACAATGAGCAGTACTTC.

In its sample, this clonotype was seen many times. This rearrangement joins TRBV20-1 to TRBJ2-1; D unresolved. V was trimmed by 5 bases and J by 0 bases, leaving 11 bases between them. Germline CDR1 reads DFQATT; CDR2 reads SNEGSKA (reference sequence). There are 14 residues in the CDR3. The CDR3 sequence: CSAGPAGSYNEQFF. CDR3 bases: TGCAGTGCTGGCCCCGCAGGCTCCTACAATGAGCAGTTCTTC.

Comment on this clonotype: The junction shows a germline mismatch at one end, possibly a read error. V is TRBV4-2 and J is TRBJ2-3; 8 nucleotides match TRBD2. This CDR3 spans 17 amino acids. Germline CDR1 LGHNA, CDR2 YNFKEQ. The CDR3: CANSQDHTGGAGDTQYF. CDR3 nucleotides: TGTGCCAACAGCCAAGATCACACCGGGGGGGCCGGAGATACGCAGTATTTT.

This clonotype was counted a few times. The J gene is TRBJ1-1, the V gene TRBV10-1, with D unclear. The CDR3 has 13 amino acids. Looked up from germline, CDR1 is WNHNN and CDR2 is SYGVQD (reference sequence). The V end lost 6 bases, the J end lost 4 bases, and 12 bases lay between the germline ends. The CDR3 nucleotides read TGCGCCAGCAGGGAGAGTTTGGGCACTGAAGCTTTCTTT. Its translation: CASRESLGTEAFF.

The chain couples TRBV28 to TRBJ2-7; 7 nucleotides match TRBD2. The DNA end is more similar to TRBJ2-5, so the J call may be wrong. This CDR3 contains 13 residues. CDR1 and CDR2 from the germline V gene are MDHEN and SYDVKM. The CDR3 protein is CASIGGGRGTQYF. CDR3 bases: TGTGCCAGCATAGGCGGGGGACGGGGGACCCAGTACTTC.

The chain employs TRBV6-5 and TRBJ1-1, with 7 bases fitting TRBD1. The CDR3 consists of 14 residues. Looked up from germline, CDR1 is MNHEY and CDR2 is SVGAGI. V shed 2 bases, J shed 1 base, and the junction held 1 base outside the gene matches. CDR3 DNA: TGTGCCAGCAGTTACGACAGGGAGAACACTGAAGCTTTCTTT. The encoded protein is CASSYDRENTEAFF.

The gene calls are TRBV10-1 and TRBJ2-3; 11 bases align to TRBD2. The CDR3 length is 19 residues. The germline CDR1 and CDR2 sequences are WNHNN and SYGVQD (reference sequence). The V and J ends lost 4 bases and 0 bases, in that order; junction bases with no gene match: 12. The CDR3 region has the DNA TGCGCCAGCAGTGCCACTAGCGGGGGACCCGTTTCTAGCACAGATACGCAGTATTTT. It specifies CASSATSGGPVSSTDTQYF.

The V and J genes are TRBV5-1 and TRBJ2-1; 9 bases align to TRBD2. The CDR3 contains 15 residues. Unmatched junction bases numbered 9, after V lost 6 bases and J lost 5 bases. CDR1 SGHRS and CDR2 YFSETQ come from the germline V gene. As DNA, the CDR3 is TGCGCCAGCAACCCGGTGGCGGGGGGGGACAATGAGCAGTTCTTC. Encoded protein: CASNPVAGGDNEQFF.

This clonotype was recorded a few times. DNA of the CDR3: TGTGCCAGCAGCCCCCCGGGGATAGCCAAAAACATTCAGTACTTC. Residues: CASSPPGIAKNIQYF. V usage is TRBV21-1 and J usage is TRBJ2-4; the table's TRBD1 call for D was not verified on the DNA. TRBV21-1 is an annotated pseudogene. The CDR3 length is 15 residues.

The chain employs TRBV3-1 and TRBJ1-3; maybe TRBD1 (5 bases). The germline CDR1 and CDR2 sequences are LGHDT and YNNKEL (reference sequence). The CDR3 is 16 residues long. V shed 0 bases and J shed 4 bases, with 13 bases lying between them. CDR3 sequence reads: CASSQDQGAAGNTIYF. As DNA, the CDR3 is TGTGCCAGCAGCCAAGACCAGGGCGCGGCGGGAAACACCATATATTTT.

The chain recombines TRBV27 with TRBJ2-2, with D possibly being TRBD1 (5 bases). The length of the CDR3 is 17 residues. V was cut by 0 bases and J by 1 base, with 12 bases left in between. The germline V gene encodes CDR1 MNHEY and CDR2 SMNVEV (reference sequence). CDR3: CASSLSWGQLNTGELFF. CDR3 in DNA: TGTGCCAGCAGTTTATCCTGGGGCCAGTTGAACACCGGGGAGCTGTTTTTT.

The chain recombines TRBV6-6 with TRBJ1-6; D gene unclear. With 0 bases removed from V and 0 bases from J, the gap between germline ends came to 9 bases. Germline V gives CDR1 MNHNY, CDR2 SVGAGI (reference sequence). The CDR3 extends over 17 amino acids. The DNA for the CDR3 is TGTGCCAGCAGTTACTCGACCGGGGTCTCCTATAATTCACCCCTCCACTTT. Its protein product is CASSYSTGVSYNSPLHF.

This clonotype has at least ten counts. The rearrangement joins TRBV9 to TRBJ2-1; 10 bases line up with TRBD2. From germline, CDR1 is SGDLS and CDR2 YYNGEE. With 4 bases clipped from V and 7 bases from J, the junction kept 5 bases outside the gene matches. The CDR3 is 14 residues long. DNA for the CDR3: TGTGCCAGCAGCTCGGGACTAGCGCTGAATGAGCAGTTCTTC. This codes for CASSSGLALNEQFF.